Listed below are T cell receptor beta chains from one sample, sequenced in a study of blood T cells in healthy people across ages. Via MiXCR, TCRdb re-called the 5' RACE reads, giving one row per CDR3 protein. The data show almost 1 million distinct CDR3 sequences, about 53% seen once. The material sequenced was blood. The receptor source for this set is a woman aged 60-75 years in good health. The CDR3 runs from the conserved cysteine through the conserved F or W. The order of the fields is CDR3 length, J gene, D gene, clone size, V gene, CDR3 DNA, CDR3 protein. D genes are given only for firm matches. A clone size is listed for some rows: how often the clone was seen (once, few, many), or a class if it is expanded.

>16|TRBJ2-1|TRBD2|.|TRBV20-1
TGCAGTGCCCCAAAACCGCTAGCGGGAGGCTACAATGAGCAGTTCTTC
CSAPKPLAGGYNEQFF
>16|TRBJ2-5|.|.|TRBV5-5
TGTGCCAGCAGCTTGGAGGGGCAGGGGAGCTACAATGAGCAGTACTTC
CASSLEGQGSYNEQYF
>15|TRBJ2-3|.|.|TRBV28
TGTGCCAGCAGCCCCCCCGTGGGGAGCACAGATACGCAGTATTTT
CASSPPVGSTDTQYF
>18|TRBJ1-1|TRBD1|.|TRBV11-1
TGTGCCAGCAGCCACCGGGACAGTCTAATTCCCCGCGACACTGAAGCTTTCTTT
CASSHRDSLIPRDTEAFF
>17|TRBJ2-1|TRBD2|.|TRBV12-3/TRBV12-4
TGTGCCAGCAGTCCCACCCTACTAGCGGGAGATAGGAATGAGCAGTTCTTC
CASSPTLLAGDRNEQFF
>16|TRBJ2-3|TRBD1|few|TRBV6-1
TGTGCCAGCAGTGTCCGGGACAGGGGTTTGACAGATACGCAGTATTTT
CASSVRDRGLTDTQYF
>14|TRBJ2-3|.|.|TRBV20-1
TGCAGTGCTAGCCGGGACGCAAGCACAGATACGCAGTATTTT
CSASRDASTDTQYF
>16|TRBJ2-1|TRBD2|few|TRBV30
TGTGCCTGGAGTGTTACTAGGGACTACTCCTACAATGAGCAGTTCTTC
CAWSVTRDYSYNEQFF
>14|TRBJ2-3|.|few|TRBV6-2/TRBV6-3
TGTGCCAGCAGGCGACTAGGTACTGCAGATACGCAGTATTTT
CASRRLGTADTQYF
>13|TRBJ2-2|TRBD2|.|TRBV6-2/TRBV6-3
TGTGCCAGCGGCGAGCGGGAGGAGCGGGAGCTGTTTTTT
CASGEREERELFF
>15|TRBJ2-7|TRBD2|.|TRBV7-9
TGTGCCAGCAGCACCACTAGCGGGTGGTCCTACGATCAGTACTTC
CASSTTSGWSYDQYF
>16|TRBJ2-3|.|.|TRBV28
TGTGCCAGCAGTGACGGATCTAGCGAACCCACAGATACGCAGTATTTT
CASSDGSSEPTDTQYF
>16|TRBJ1-4|TRBD1|few|TRBV7-2
TGTGCCAGCAGCCCAAACAGGGGAAGGGGGAATGAAAAACTGTTTTTT
CASSPNRGRGNEKLFF
>17|TRBJ2-1|TRBD2|.|TRBV28
TGTGCCAGCAGTTTAAGAGTGAGCGGGAGGGCCAGGAATGAGCAGTTCTTC
CASSLRVSGRARNEQFF
>13|TRBJ1-1|.|.|TRBV10-3
TGTGCCATCGGGGTGGGGGGGAACACTGAAGCTTTCTTT
CAIGVGGNTEAFF
>15|TRBJ2-5|TRBD2|.|TRBV15
TGTGCCACCAGCAGTAAGACTAGCGGGAGAAGTGAGCAGTACTTC
CATSSKTSGRSEQYF
>13|TRBJ2-7|.|few|TRBV11-2
TGTGCCAGCAGGAGAGGGGGAACCTACGAGCAGTACTTC
CASRRGGTYEQYF
>16|TRBJ2-3|.|.|TRBV7-8
TGTGCCAGCTCTCCGGGCCGGCTCACAGCTAATTTTACGCAGTATTTT
CASSPGRLTANFTQYF
>11|TRBJ2-7|.|.|TRBV25-1
TGTGCCAGCAGTCAGGGACGCCGGGAGTACTTC
CASSQGRREYF
>15|TRBJ2-1|TRBD2|.|TRBV7-2
TGTGCCAGCAGACGACTAGCGGGAGTAGGGAATGAGCAGTTCTTC
CASRRLAGVGNEQFF
>11|TRBJ2-3|.|.|TRBV20-1
TGCAGTGCTAGTCTACGAAATACGCAGTATTTT
CSASLRNTQYF
>12|TRBJ2-7|TRBD2|.|TRBV28
TGTGCCGTGGGACTAGCCGCCTACGAGCAGTACTTC
CAVGLAAYEQYF
>14|TRBJ2-7|TRBD1|.|TRBV4-2
TGTGCCAGCAGCCACCGGGACAGCTCCTACGAGCAGTACTTC
CASSHRDSSYEQYF
>13|TRBJ2-1|.|.|TRBV20-1
TGCAGTGCTAGGGGCGGGAACTACAATGAGCAGTTCTTC
CSARGGNYNEQFF
>13|TRBJ2-5|.|.|TRBV5-1
TGCGCCAGCAGCCTCGTCTATTACAATGGGCAGTACTTC
CASSLVYYNGQYF
>12|TRBJ2-5|.|few|TRBV6-5
TGTGCCAGTGGCGGGACCCAAGAGACCCAGTACTTC
CASGGTQETQYF
>17|TRBJ2-2|TRBD2|.|TRBV13
TGTGCCAGCAGCTTATCTGTAGCGGGAGGAGGCACCGGGGAGCTGTTTTTT
CASSLSVAGGGTGELFF
>15|TRBJ2-1|TRBD1|.|TRBV12-3/TRBV12-4
TGTGCCAGCACCGCCCCGGGACAGGGGACAGAGACCCAGTTCTTC
CASTAPGQGTETQFF
>12|TRBJ2-3|.|many|TRBV14
TGTGCCAGCAGCCACCTGGGAGATACGCAGTATTTT
CASSHLGDTQYF
>12|TRBJ1-4|.|.|TRBV7-9
TGTGCCAACAGCGCCGACAGCGAAAAACTGTTTTTT
CANSADSEKLFF
>15|TRBJ2-3|.|.|TRBV20-1
TGCAGTGCTAGAGATCCACGGGATCGGACAGATACGCAGTATTTT
CSARDPRDRTDTQYF
>15|TRBJ1-2|TRBD1|.|TRBV4-2
TGTGCCAGCAGACCCTCACAGGGGACTAACTATGGCTACACCTTC
CASRPSQGTNYGYTF
>15|TRBJ1-2|.|.|TRBV5-1
TGCGCCAGCAGCTTGGCCAATGCAGGGGACTATGGCTACACCTTC
CASSLANAGDYGYTF